The entry that follows covers one TCR beta chain sequence. This CDR3 contains 13 residues. Trimming pared 3 bases from V and 6 bases from J, leaving 12 bases between. Germline CDR1 and CDR2: SGHVS and FNYEAQ. Here immunoSEQ multiplex PCR was the method, and the copy in TCRdb shows in-frame clones only, minus some. Here the sample spans about 87,000 clones, less than 90% being singletons. The record originates from a study of glioma-infiltrating T cells after dendritic cell vaccination. Time point reported: after dendritic cell vaccination, including at tumor progression/relapse. The clonotype originates from a human donor with glioblastoma. The specimen comprised blood, sampled after dendritic cell vaccination. The chain links TRBV7-6 to TRBJ2-7; weak D call: TRBD2 (5 bases). The CDR3: CASSLKRVGEQYF. CDR3 in DNA: TGTGCCAGCAGCTTGAAGAGGGTGGGCGAGCAGTACTTC. Filled out from reference TRBV7-6 and TRBJ2-7, the complete variable domain reads GAGVSQSPRYKVTKRGQDVALRCDPISGHVSLYWYRQALGQGPEFLTYFNYEAQQDKSGLPNDRFSAERPEGSISTLTIQRTEQRDSAMYRCASSLKRVGEQYFGPGTRLTVT.